This T cell receptor beta chain was sequenced for a study of shared T cell receptors in the human thymus. Using immunoSEQ multiplex PCR, the repertoire was profiled, and TCRdb retains in-frame clones only, with some absent. The data show roughly 660,000 clones, with approximately 90% seen just once and over 0.008% held by the top ten. V was clipped by 2 bases and J by 4 bases; unmatched bases: 7. Looked up from germline, CDR1 is LGHNA and CDR2 is YSLEER. The CDR3 extends over 15 amino acids. The same sample was also studied in work on human thymus T cells. Per that paper: Obtained as resections during corrective heart surgery, the thymus tissue was then studied. Thymic and blood repertoires appeared to show biased V and J gene usage. Related studies noted strongly shared thymic repertoires across unrelated people.

The chain has TRBV4-3 and TRBJ1-1; 7 bases line up with TRBD1. The sequencing input was thymocytes. This clonotype was sampled from a boy in the first two years of life with a congenital heart defect. The CDR3 sequence: CASSQTRQGSTEAFF. As DNA, the CDR3 is TGCGCCAGCAGCCAAACCAGACAGGGTAGCACTGAAGCTTTCTTT.